This T cell receptor (beta chain) was documented in a study of a mutant IDH1 vaccine in newly diagnosed glioma. Study in general: With temozolomide cycles, or 4-6 weeks after radiotherapy alone, vaccination was started. Most patients had received both radiotherapy and temozolomide, the prior options being radiotherapy, temozolomide, or both.

The assay was immunoSEQ multiplex PCR, and TCRdb's table has in-frame clones only and misses some. The sample records 120,000 or so clones, around four fifths being singletons. The CDR3 consists of 14 residues. Germline loops: CDR1 SSHAT, CDR2 FNYEAQ (reference sequence). As for time point: week 11, during vaccination. Topical imiquimod accompanied each vaccine dose, which consisted of 300 ug of mutant IDH1 20-mer peptide. On this clone: The antigen is unknown. A junction end diverges from the germline sequence, so it may reflect a read error.

The chain links TRBV7-7 to TRBJ2-7; TRBD2 might be the D (5 bases). The sequences come from PBMCs, collected from a glioma patient whose treatment included an IDH1 peptide vaccine. The TCR comes from a man in his forties with glioma. The CDR3 bases are TGTGCTAGCAGCTTAAAGTCCCAGTCGGGAGAGCAGTACTTC. Amino acids: CASSLKSQSGEQYF. Full variable domain (outside the CDR3, taken from reference TRBV7-7 and TRBJ2-7): GAGVSQSPRYKVTKRGQDVTLRCDPISSHATLYWYQQALGQGPEFLTYFNYEAQPDKSGLPSDRFSAERPEGSISTLTIQRTEQRDSAMYRCASSLKSQSGEQYFGPGTRLTVT.